The 28 T cell receptor beta chains given below trace back to one sample, sequenced in a study of blood T cell repertoires in COVID-19. Libraries were prepared by immunoSEQ multiplex PCR; TCRdb keeps only in-frame clonotypes and omits some of them. Of around 90,000 clones in the sample, about 90% were seen once. Sequencing was performed on peripheral blood. Receptors were obtained from a man aged 45-60 years with COVID-19, enrolled during active disease.

The chain carries TRBV4-2 and TRBJ2-7; the D is unclear. The CDR3 is 12 amino acids. V was clipped by 2 bases and J by 1 base, with 3 bases between them. Germline loops: CDR1 LGHNA, CDR2 YNFKEQ. Written as DNA, the CDR3 is TGTGCCAGCAGCCAACCATCCTACGAGCAGTACTTC. Translating it yields CASSQPSYEQYF.

This clone was observed a few times. V and J are TRBV7-6 and TRBJ2-7; 10 bases agree with TRBD1. The CDR3 spans 14 residues. Germline V gives CDR1 SGHVS, CDR2 FNYEAQ. The V gene end was trimmed by 5 bases and the J gene end by 3 bases; junction bases not matched to a gene: 4. The CDR3 nucleotides are TGTGCCAGCAGCGTAGGACAGGGGGACTACGAGCAGTACTTC. Translating gives CASSVGQGDYEQYF.

The chain carries TRBV29-1 and TRBJ2-1; TRBD1 is a possible D gene (5 bases). The CDR3 consists of 15 residues. The V gene's germline CDR1 is SQVTM and CDR2 ANQGSEA. Trimming shortened V by 1 base and J by 0 bases, and 10 bases separated the two germline ends. The CDR3, as DNA: TGCAGCGTTGAAGGGGGCATCCACTCCTACAATGAGCAGTTCTTC. Translation gives CSVEGGIHSYNEQFF.

The table lists this clone with a few counts. The V and J genes are TRBV6-5 and TRBJ1-3, with a weak D call TRBD1 (5 bases). CDR1 is MNHEY and CDR2 is SVGAGI in the germline V gene. The CDR3 length is 12 residues. The V end lost 6 bases, the J end lost 4 bases, and 7 bases lay between the germline ends. Here the CDR3 DNA reads TGTGCCAGCAGGGGACTGGGAAACACCATATATTTT. It yields the protein CASRGLGNTIYF.

This clone was seen a single time. The chain employs TRBV6-5 and TRBJ2-7, with 8 bases aligning to TRBD2. Germline values: CDR1 MNHEY, CDR2 SVGAGI. CDR3 length: 14 amino acids. Germline trimming cut 7 bases from V and 3 bases from J; bases unmatched to any gene: 8. The CDR3 DNA follows: TGTGCCAGCAAACTTGGCGGGGGGCTCTACGAGCAGTACTTC. Amino acid sequence: CASKLGGGLYEQYF.

This clone turned up a few times. One end of the junction fails to match germline, which may point to a read error. The V gene is TRBV7-7, the J gene TRBJ2-3; TRBD1 agrees at 7 bases. The CDR3 extends over 15 amino acids. In germline, CDR1 is SSHAT, CDR2 FNYEAQ (reference sequence). This CDR3 reads CASSLTTGMTDTQYF. CDR3 DNA: TGTGCTAGCAGCTTAACGACAGGGATGACAGATACGCAGTATTTT. Based on the CDR3 plus reference TRBV7-7 and TRBJ2-3, the full variable domain is GAGVSQSPRYKVTKRGQDVTLRCDPISSHATLYWYQQALGQGPEFLTYFNYEAQPDKSGLPSDRFSAERPEGSISTLTIQRTEQRDSAMYRCASSLTTGMTDTQYFGPGTRLTVL.

This chain links TRBV3-1 (or the pseudogene TRBV3-2) with TRBJ1-5; 10 bases match TRBD1. The germline gives CDR1 LGHDT, CDR2 YNNKEL (reference sequence). The CDR3 sequence is 16 residues long. The V gene end was trimmed by 3 bases and the J gene end by 7 bases; junction bases not matched to a gene: 9. The chain's CDR3 is CASSHGGGQGKQPQHF. CDR3 DNA sequence: TGTGCCAGCAGCCATGGGGGGGGACAGGGGAAACAGCCCCAGCATTTT.

This chain joins TRBV19 and TRBJ1-1; no firm D call. Germline-derived CDR1 and CDR2 are LNHDA and SQIVND (reference sequence). V was cut by 1 base and J by 2 bases, with 17 bases left in between. The CDR3 has 17 residues. CDR3 amino acids: CASSIGTGRGKNTEAFF. In DNA form, the CDR3 reads TGTGCCAGTAGTATAGGGACTGGTCGAGGGAAAAACACTGAAGCTTTCTTT.

The chain recombines TRBV4-3 with TRBJ2-3, with TRBD1 identical over 11 bases. The CDR3 consists of 18 residues. The germline gives CDR1 LGHNA, CDR2 YSLEER. V was clipped by 0 bases and J by 3 bases; unmatched bases: 8. CDR3 sequence reads: CASSQDQGGDRGTDTQYF. In DNA, the CDR3 is TGCGCCAGCAGCCAAGATCAGGGCGGGGACAGGGGGACAGATACGCAGTATTTT.

The V gene is TRBV7-2, the J gene TRBJ1-5; 9 bases fit TRBD1. Trimming took 5 bases from V and 4 from J; bases not matched to a gene: 3. The CDR3 loop spans 14 amino acids. The germline gives CDR1 SGHTA, CDR2 FQGNSA. CDR3 sequence (DNA): TGTGCCAGCAGCCAAGGACAGGGGAATCAGCCCCAGCATTTT. As protein: CASSQGQGNQPQHF.

V usage is TRBV19 and J usage is TRBJ1-4, with D unresolved. Germline V CDR1 and CDR2: LNHDA, SQIVND (reference sequence). The V end was cut by 4 bases, the J end by 5 bases, with 11 bases between. The CDR3 covers 14 residues. The CDR3 loop reads CASSTGQFNEKLFF. The CDR3 coding sequence is TGTGCCAGTAGTACTGGGCAGTTCAATGAAAAACTGTTTTTT.

The chain employs TRBV5-1 and TRBJ1-3; D remains unclear. This CDR3 comprises 15 residues. Trimming removed 4 bases from V and 0 bases from J, with 11 bases in between. From germline, CDR1 is SGHRS and CDR2 YFSETQ. The DNA of the CDR3 is TGCGCCAGCAGCCTGGCGGCGGGCTCTGGAAACACCATATATTTT. Protein sequence: CASSLAAGSGNTIYF.

The chain is built from TRBV5-6 and TRBJ1-2; D possibly corresponds to TRBD1 (6 bases). Germline CDR1 reads SGHDT; CDR2 reads YYEEEE. Trimming removed 1 base at V and 4 bases at J, with 17 bases between. CDR3 length equals 16 residues. CDR3 DNA: TGTGCCAGCAGCTTGATGGGGGCCGCCGCCCTCTATGGCTACACCTTC. It yields the protein CASSLMGAAALYGYTF. Together with reference TRBV5-6 and TRBJ1-2, the CDR3 gives the full variable domain: DAGVTQSPTHLIKTRGQQVTLRCSPKSGHDTVSWYQQALGQGPQFIFQYYEEEERQRGNFPDRFSGHQFPNYSSELNVNALLLGDSALYLCASSLMGAAALYGYTFGSGTRLTVV.

This chain links TRBV28 with TRBJ1-2, with D possibly TRBD1 on 6 matching bases. From germline, CDR1 is MDHEN and CDR2 SYDVKM. V shed 4 bases and J shed 8 bases, with 23 bases lying between them. The CDR3 consists of 16 residues. CDR3 bases: TGTGCCAGCAGTTCAACCCGACAGGCGCCGCTGCGGGGCTACACCTTC. This translates into CASSSTRQAPLRGYTF.

By share, this clone counts as medium-sized. V and J are TRBV28 and TRBJ1-2; D unresolved. This CDR3 has 12 residues. Germline lookup yields CDR1 MDHEN and CDR2 SYDVKM. The V gene lost 10 bases and the J gene lost 0 bases, with 9 bases spanning the gap. CDR3 residues: CATYTTNYGYTF. The DNA of the CDR3 is TGTGCCACCTATACCACTAACTATGGCTACACCTTC.

V gene TRBV6-6 combines with J gene TRBJ1-2, with no clear D. From germline, CDR1 is MNHNY and CDR2 SVGAGI (reference sequence). CDR3 length: 13 residues. V lost 7 bases to trimming and J lost 2 bases, with 11 bases between them. DNA of the CDR3: TGTGCCAGCACTTCCCTAGCGAACTATGGCTACACCTTC. It translates to CASTSLANYGYTF.

The V and J genes are TRBV11-1 and TRBJ2-1, with D perhaps TRBD2 (5 bases). The germline V gene encodes CDR1 SGHAT and CDR2 FQDESV (reference sequence). V was cut by 1 base and J by 7 bases, with 11 bases left in between. The CDR3 totals 14 residues. CDR3 DNA sequence: TGTGCCAGCAGCTTAGAATTTGGAGGTAATGAGCAGTTCTTC. This codes for CASSLEFGGNEQFF.

V usage is TRBV7-9 and J usage is TRBJ2-1, with 8 bases lining up with TRBD2. The germline V gene encodes CDR1 SEHNR and CDR2 FQNEAQ (reference sequence). Germline trimming cut 2 bases from V and 8 bases from J; bases unmatched to any gene: 11. There are 16 residues in the CDR3. The chain's CDR3 is CASSLQIGGANYEQFF. DNA for the CDR3: TGTGCCAGCAGCTTACAAATCGGGGGGGCCAACTATGAGCAGTTCTTC.

The chain links TRBV30 to TRBJ2-1, with 15 positions matching TRBD2. The junction had 5 bases not matched to a gene; V was cut back by 5 bases and J by 6 bases. Germline CDR1 is GTSNPN and CDR2 is SVGIG (reference sequence). CDR3 length equals 15 residues. CDR3 sequence reads: CAWGLAGGPSNEQFF. In DNA form, the CDR3 reads TGTGCCTGGGGACTAGCGGGGGGGCCCAGCAATGAGCAGTTCTTC.

This clone was observed a single time. The chain recombines TRBV12-3 or TRBV12-4 with TRBJ1-5; 9 bases map to TRBD1. Losses at the gene ends were 7 bases for V and 6 bases for J; bases not matched to a gene: 1. The CDR3 runs 12 residues. The CDR3 sequence: CASKQGAQPQHF. CDR3 nucleotide sequence: TGTGCCAGCAAACAGGGGGCTCAGCCCCAGCATTTT.

The genes are TRBV3-1 (or the pseudogene TRBV3-2) and TRBJ1-2; no firm D call. Germline V CDR1 and CDR2: LGHDT, YNNKEL (reference sequence). V lost 0 bases and J lost 5, with 16 bases in between. The CDR3 runs to 16 residues. CDR3 nucleotides: TGTGCCAGCAGCCAAGATACCTCAGTACTGAGGTATGGCTACACCTTC. Amino acid sequence: CASSQDTSVLRYGYTF.

Ten or more counts support this clone. The chain uses TRBV4-1 and TRBJ2-7; possible D gene TRBD2, 6 bases. Trimming pared 3 bases from V and 7 bases from J, leaving 19 bases between. Looked up from germline, CDR1 is MGHRA and CDR2 is YSYEKL. The CDR3 is made up of 15 amino acids. The DNA for the CDR3 is TGCGCCAGCAGCCAGGCGGGGCTACGGCAGGGAGAGCAGTACTTC. Translation gives CASSQAGLRQGEQYF.

The chain carries TRBV6-1 and TRBJ2-7, with TRBD2 matching over 8 bases. After removal of 0 bases from V and 0 bases from J, the junction contained 10 bases not matched to a gene. The CDR3 totals 18 residues. Germline-derived CDR1 and CDR2 are MNHNS and SASEGT. In DNA, the CDR3 is TGTGCCAGCAGTGAAGCGCGATATAGCGGGGAGAGCTCCTACGAGCAGTACTTC. Translating gives CASSEARYSGESSYEQYF.

The chain joins TRBV5-5 to TRBJ2-7; D gene ambiguous. Trimming cost V 0 bases and J 6 bases, with 7 bases left between them. Germline CDR1 and CDR2: SGHKS and YYEKEE (reference sequence). The CDR3 consists of 12 residues. CDR3 coding DNA: TGTGCCAGCAGCTTGGTTCAGCGCGAGCAGTACTTC. It codes for CASSLVQREQYF.

This clone was picked up one time. The rearrangement joins TRBV4-2 to TRBJ1-3; 7 bases are shared with TRBD1. V was clipped by 3 bases and J by 3 bases; unmatched bases: 11. CDR1 and CDR2 (germline): LGHNA, YNFKEQ. This CDR3 spans 17 amino acids. For the CDR3, the DNA is TGTGCCAGCAGCCAGGTCTCGACAGGGAGTGTTGGAAACACCATATATTTT. Protein product: CASSQVSTGSVGNTIYF.

The chain employs TRBV27 and TRBJ1-4; 9 bases fit TRBD1. With 4 bases clipped from V and 0 bases from J, the junction kept 3 bases outside the gene matches. Per the germline V gene, CDR1 is MNHEY and CDR2 is SMNVEV (reference sequence). The CDR3 sequence is 16 residues long. The CDR3 sequence: CASSSRTGATNEKLFF. The DNA of the CDR3 is TGTGCCAGCAGTTCCAGGACAGGGGCAACTAATGAAAAACTGTTTTTT.

In nucleotides, the CDR3 is TGTGCCAGTAGTATCCTGGCGGTTAATTCACCCCTCCACTTT. This gives the protein CASSILAVNSPLHF. The J gene is TRBJ1-6, the V gene TRBV19, with D unresolved. The V and J ends lost 3 bases and 6 bases respectively, with 9 bases between them. This CDR3 is 14 amino acids long. Germline V gene lookup returns CDR1 LNHDA and CDR2 SQIVND (reference sequence). Based on the CDR3 plus reference TRBV19 and TRBJ1-6, the full variable domain is DGGITQSPKYLFRKEGQNVTLSCEQNLNHDAMYWYRQDPGQGLRLIYYSQIVNDFQKGDIAEGYSVSREKKESFPLTVTSAQKNPTAFYLCASSILAVNSPLHFGNGTRLTVT.

This chain links TRBV7-9 with TRBJ2-7, with no clear D. The length of the CDR3 is 14 residues. V was cut by 4 bases and J by 0 bases, with 10 bases left in between. CDR1 is SEHNR, CDR2 FQNEAQ, per germline (reference sequence). CDR3 in amino acids: CASSSYYSSYEQYF. CDR3 in DNA: TGTGCCAGCAGCTCTTATTACTCCTCCTACGAGCAGTACTTC.